One sample yielded the 25 T cell receptor beta chains listed below, sequenced in a study of blood T cell repertoires in COVID-19 (dated by TCRdb to 2018 to 2020). The protocol used for the library was the immunoSEQ multiplex PCR assay. TCRdb's version of the immuneACCESS table is confined to in-frame rearrangements and falls short of the full clone set. An unresolved V gene accounts for under half of the shortfall where checked; the remainder is of unknown origin. This sample lists about 200,000 clones; 82% were detected once. The top ten clones comprise approximately 5.2% of the sample. Specimen: peripheral blood. All receptors come from a woman in her 70s with COVID-19, enrolled during active disease.

Concerning this clone: Other DNA variants within this sample encode the same CDR3. CDR3 DNA sequence: TGTGCCAGCAGCCCCGGACTAGCGGGGGCCTACGAGCAGTACTTC. Encoded protein: CASSPGLAGAYEQYF. J is TRBJ2-7 and V is TRBV7-2; 13 bases line up with TRBD2. CDR1 is SGHTA, CDR2 FQGNSA, per germline. With 5 bases clipped from V and 2 bases from J, the junction kept 3 bases outside the gene matches. The CDR3 contains 15 residues.

V gene TRBV7-9 combines with J gene TRBJ1-1; D unclear. Between the trimmed V and J ends, which lost 5 bases and 5 bases, there was a span of 15 bases. This CDR3 region has 14 residues. CDR1 is SEHNR and CDR2 is FQNEAQ in the germline V gene (reference sequence). The CDR3 nucleotides read TGTGCCAGCAGCCCTAGCGGGTCGGGGACTGAAGCTTTCTTT. Translation: CASSPSGSGTEAFF.

This chain connects TRBV7-8 to TRBJ1-5, with 9 bases matching TRBD1. Germline values: CDR1 SGHVS, CDR2 FQNEAQ. The CDR3 has 15 residues. V was pared by 2 bases and J by 4 bases, with 3 bases of the junction left unmatched. CDR3 region: CASSLYGTGNQPQHF. The DNA of the CDR3 is TGTGCCAGCAGCTTATACGGGACAGGGAATCAGCCCCAGCATTTT.

The chain employs TRBV11-2 and TRBJ2-1, with a tentative D call TRBD1 (6 bases). The germline CDR1 and CDR2 sequences are SGHAT and FQNNGV. The V gene lost 8 bases and the J gene lost 7 bases, with 9 bases spanning the gap. The CDR3 covers 11 residues. The CDR3 sequence is CASLQGNEQFF. In DNA form, the CDR3 reads TGTGCCAGCCTACAGGGAAATGAGCAGTTCTTC.

V gene TRBV2 combines with J gene TRBJ1-4; D uncertain. The CDR3 sequence is 15 residues long. CDR1 and CDR2 (germline): SNHLY, FYNNEI. Trimming cost V 6 bases and J 11 bases, with 22 bases left between them. The CDR3 region has the DNA TGTGCCAGCAGCGCCCGGACTGATATGGGAGGGAAACTGTTTTTT. This encodes CASSARTDMGGKLFF. Using reference TRBV2 and TRBJ1-4 for the parts outside the CDR3, the full variable domain is EPEVTQTPSHQVTQMGQEVILRCVPISNHLYFYWYRQILGQKVEFLVSFYNNEISEKSEIFDDQFSVERPDGSNFTLKIRSTKLEDSAMYFCASSARTDMGGKLFFGSGTQLSVL.

This sequence joins TRBV7-8 and TRBJ2-1; possibly TRBD2 for D (6 bases). Germline V gene lookup returns CDR1 SGHVS and CDR2 FQNEAQ. The CDR3 has 17 amino acids. The ends were cut back, 4 bases at V and 3 bases at J, with 19 bases in the middle. CDR3 in amino acids: CASSSLSRLANYNEQFF. CDR3 DNA: TGTGCCAGCAGCTCCCTGAGCCGGCTAGCGAACTACAATGAGCAGTTCTTC.

This clone appeared a few times. The V call is TRBV6-5, the J call TRBJ1-1, with D possibly TRBD1 on 6 matching bases. The CDR3 runs 13 residues. Per germline, CDR1 MNHEY and CDR2 SVGAGI. Trimming left V 6 bases short and J 6 bases short, with 14 bases between. DNA of the CDR3: TGTGCCAGCAGACAGGGTTCGTGGGCTGAAGCTTTCTTT. Encoded protein: CASRQGSWAEAFF.

This clone was recorded a few times. The chain recombines TRBV7-2 with TRBJ2-3, with 8 bases identical to TRBD2. The J segment lost 4 bases and the V segment lost 5 bases, leaving 11 bases of the junction unmatched. This CDR3 contains 16 residues. Germline V CDR1 and CDR2: SGHTA, FQGNSA. The CDR3 nucleotides are TGTGCCAGCAGCCTTAAGGGGACTAGTCTCGCAGATACGCAGTATTTT. Its translation is CASSLKGTSLADTQYF.

The chain employs TRBV27 and TRBJ2-1; possibly TRBD2 for D (5 bases). Per the germline V gene, CDR1 is MNHEY and CDR2 is SMNVEV (reference sequence). This CDR3 has 13 amino acids. The V gene lost 4 bases and the J gene lost 6 bases, with 10 bases spanning the gap. This CDR3 reads CASSSGNRNEQFF. CDR3 coding DNA: TGTGCCAGCAGTTCGGGGAATCGCAATGAGCAGTTCTTC.

V is TRBV7-6 and J is TRBJ2-5; the D gene is possibly TRBD2 (6 bases). V lost 3 bases and J lost 5, with 13 bases in between. The length of the CDR3 is 14 residues. Germline V lookup: CDR1 SGHVS, CDR2 FNYEAQ. CDR3 nucleotide sequence: TGTGCCAGCAGCTTCGGGGACTTTTCGGAGACCCAGTACTTC. Translating gives CASSFGDFSETQYF. The full variable domain, with the rest looked up from reference TRBV7-6 and TRBJ2-5, is GAGVSQSPRYKVTKRGQDVALRCDPISGHVSLYWYRQALGQGPEFLTYFNYEAQQDKSGLPNDRFSAERPEGSISTLTIQRTEQRDSAMYRCASSFGDFSETQYFGPGTRLLVL.

This clone appeared a few times. The gene calls are TRBV5-1 and TRBJ2-7, with D possibly being TRBD1 (7 bases). Germline V CDR1 and CDR2: SGHRS, YFSETQ. Deletions cut 4 bases from V and 2 bases from J, with 13 bases between. This CDR3 is 14 amino acids long. The CDR3 DNA is TGCGCCAGCAGCCAGGGGGGTGGCACCTACGAGCAGTACTTC. It yields the protein CASSQGGGTYEQYF.

Of note for this clone: Other DNA variants within this sample encode the same CDR3. This sequence joins TRBV5-5 and TRBJ1-3; D is uncertain. The germline CDR1 and CDR2 sequences are SGHKS and YYEKEE (reference sequence). This CDR3 is built from 15 residues. Trimming took off 0 bases at V and 0 bases at J, with 7 bases between the two ends. The CDR3 region has the DNA TGTGCCAGCAGCTTGGATTCAGGCTCTGGAAACACCATATATTTT. This translates into CASSLDSGSGNTIYF.

This clone is a singleton in its sample. This chain links TRBV7-9 with TRBJ2-1; TRBD2 matches 7 bases. The CDR3 is made up of 16 amino acids. V shed 6 bases and J 0 bases; nucleotides not matched to a gene: 8. CDR1 is SEHNR and CDR2 is FQNEAQ in the germline V gene (reference sequence). CDR3 region: CASSGILAVSYNEQFF. In DNA form, the CDR3 reads TGTGCCAGCAGTGGAATTCTAGCGGTCTCCTACAATGAGCAGTTCTTC. Full variable domain (outside the CDR3, taken from reference TRBV7-9 and TRBJ2-1): DTGVSQNPRHKITKRGQNVTFRCDPISEHNRLYWYRQTLGQGPEFLTYFQNEAQLEKSRLLSDRFSAERPKGSFSTLEIQRTEQGDSAMYLCASSGILAVSYNEQFFGPGTRLTVL.

This chain links TRBV19 with TRBJ2-3, with 7 nucleotides matching TRBD1. CDR3 length equals 15 residues. Germline V CDR1 and CDR2: LNHDA, SQIVND (reference sequence). With V trimmed by 10 bases and J by 4 bases, 14 bases remained unmatched. The CDR3 sequence: CATRGPTGKADTQYF. CDR3 nucleotide sequence: TGTGCCACCCGGGGACCGACAGGGAAGGCAGATACGCAGTATTTT. The full variable domain, rest sourced from reference TRBV19 and TRBJ2-3, is DGGITQSPKYLFRKEGQNVTLSCEQNLNHDAMYWYRQDPGQGLRLIYYSQIVNDFQKGDIAEGYSVSREKKESFPLTVTSAQKNPTAFYLCATRGPTGKADTQYFGPGTRLTVL.

The CDR3 region has the DNA TGCGCCAGCAGCTTGGAAGCGGGAGTTGGCGAGCAGTACTTC. This gives the protein CASSLEAGVGEQYF. The gene calls are TRBV5-1 and TRBJ2-7; 8 nucleotides align to TRBD2. This CDR3 spans 14 amino acids. V was clipped by 0 bases and J by 6 bases; unmatched bases: 5. Germline CDR1 SGHRS, CDR2 YFSETQ.

This clone was recorded once. The genes are TRBV7-2 and TRBJ2-7, with a tentative D call TRBD1 (5 bases). Germline values: CDR1 SGHTA, CDR2 FQGNSA. The CDR3 runs to 15 residues. The V end lost 1 base, the J end lost 3 bases, and 13 bases lay between the germline ends. CDR3 sequence reads: CASSLVVRQGYEQYF. In DNA form, the CDR3 reads TGTGCCAGCAGCTTAGTGGTACGGCAGGGCTACGAGCAGTACTTC.

The rearrangement joins TRBV6-5 to TRBJ2-2; D not resolved. V dropped 0 bases and J dropped 4 bases, with 9 bases sitting between them. CDR3 size: 15 residues. Germline CDR1 reads MNHEY; CDR2 reads SVGAGI. CDR3 sequence reads: CASSYSRLLTGELFF. The CDR3 DNA reads TGTGCCAGCAGTTACTCGAGACTCCTCACCGGGGAGCTGTTTTTT.

This sequence joins TRBV5-1 and TRBJ2-3, with TRBD2 matching over 10 bases. The V gene's germline CDR1 is SGHRS and CDR2 YFSETQ. The CDR3 runs 17 residues. With 0 bases clipped from V and 6 bases from J, the junction kept 10 bases outside the gene matches. The CDR3 spells CASSLGVSGRWGDTQYF. The CDR3 DNA is TGCGCCAGCAGCTTGGGAGTTAGCGGGAGGTGGGGTGATACGCAGTATTTT.

The V gene is TRBV7-2, the J gene TRBJ2-5, with 8 positions matching TRBD2. The V gene's germline CDR1 is SGHTA and CDR2 FQGNSA. This CDR3 is 16 amino acids long. The trim removed 1 base at V and 3 bases at J, leaving 7 bases unmatched. CDR3 loop: CASSLGFSGREETQYF. CDR3 nucleotides: TGTGCCAGCAGCTTAGGGTTCAGCGGGAGAGAAGAGACCCAGTACTTC.

The chain has TRBV5-8 and TRBJ1-5; the match to TRBD1 covers 10 bases. Per the germline V gene, CDR1 is SGHTS and CDR2 is YDEGEE. The trim removed 0 bases at V and 5 bases at J, leaving 8 bases unmatched. This CDR3 contains 17 residues. The CDR3 loop reads CASSLALGTGVHQPQHF. CDR3 nucleotide sequence: TGTGCCAGCAGCTTGGCCTTGGGGACAGGGGTACATCAGCCCCAGCATTTT.

V gene TRBV29-1 combines with J gene TRBJ1-4; D is uncertain. This CDR3 comprises 12 residues. Germline V gene lookup returns CDR1 SQVTM and CDR2 ANQGSEA. V was pared by 5 bases and J by 7 bases, with 11 bases between. The chain's CDR3 is CSVLAPIEKLFF. The CDR3 nucleotides read TGCAGCGTTTTAGCGCCGATTGAAAAACTGTTTTTT.

In its sample, this clone was seen a few times. The V and J genes are TRBV15 and TRBJ2-7; 10 positions agree with TRBD2. Looked up from germline, CDR1 is LNHNV and CDR2 is YYDKDF (reference sequence). The CDR3 has 16 amino acids. Trimming took 1 base from V and 5 from J; bases not matched to a gene: 8. The CDR3: CATSRGPGLAINEQYF. CDR3 sequence (DNA): TGTGCCACCAGCAGAGGGCCGGGACTAGCGATTAACGAGCAGTACTTC. The full variable domain, in which reference TRBV15 and TRBJ2-7 provide the parts outside the CDR3, is DAMVIQNPRYQVTQFGKPVTLSCSQTLNHNVMYWYQQKSSQAPKLLFHYYDKDFNNEADTPDNFQSRRPNTSFCFLDIRSPGLGDTAMYLCATSRGPGLAINEQYFGPGTRLTVT.

This chain links TRBV5-1 with TRBJ2-1, with D possibly being TRBD2 (6 bases). The CDR3 has 13 amino acids. CDR1 and CDR2 (germline): SGHRS, YFSETQ. Trimming left V 4 bases short and J 8 bases short, with 13 bases between. The CDR3 loop is CASSRDRRDEQFF. For the CDR3, the DNA is TGCGCCAGCAGCCGGGACCGGAGGGATGAGCAGTTCTTC. The variable domain in full, with the rest retrieved from reference TRBV5-1 and TRBJ2-1, is KAGVTQTPRYLIKTRGQQVTLSCSPISGHRSVSWYQQTPGQGLQFLFEYFSETQRNKGNFPGRFSGRQFSNSRSEMNVSTLELGDSALYLCASSRDRRDEQFFGPGTRLTVL.

The chain joins TRBV5-1 to TRBJ2-7; D not certain. CDR3 length: 12 residues. CDR1 and CDR2 from the germline V gene are SGHRS and YFSETQ. The V and J ends lost 4 bases and 2 bases respectively, with 7 bases between them. The CDR3 reads CASSPPAYEQYF. DNA of the CDR3: TGCGCCAGCAGCCCCCCTGCCTACGAGCAGTACTTC. Full variable domain (missing parts from reference TRBV5-1 and TRBJ2-7): KAGVTQTPRYLIKTRGQQVTLSCSPISGHRSVSWYQQTPGQGLQFLFEYFSETQRNKGNFPGRFSGRQFSNSRSEMNVSTLELGDSALYLCASSPPAYEQYFGPGTRLTVT.

The genes are TRBV7-8 and TRBJ2-7; the D is unclear. Per the germline V gene, CDR1 is SGHVS and CDR2 is FQNEAQ. CDR3 length equals 13 residues. V lost 5 bases to trimming and J lost 3 bases, with 11 bases between them. CDR3 in DNA: TGTGCCAGCAGCCCAGCCGCCGGCTACGAGCAGTACTTC. It codes for CASSPAAGYEQYF.